These 20 T cell receptor beta chains were sequenced from one sample in a study of Ad26.COV2.S vaccination and SARS-CoV-2 variants. Treatment of the sample: about 20 received Ad26.COV2.S at low or high dose, single or two shots; several received placebo; per-sample allocation not given. Day 63 after the first vaccine or placebo injection was the time point for sampling. The protocol was immunoSEQ multiplex PCR, while the TCRdb copy is restricted to in-frame clones and leaves out a portion. The table has approximately 280,000 clones, about 89% seen once. The sample was peripheral blood, taken in a trial of Ad26.COV2.S vaccine versus placebo. The receptors come from a person aged 18-60 years who received the Ad26.COV2.S COVID-19 vaccine or a placebo.

Concerning this clone itself: The junction differs from germline at one of its ends, possibly a read error. The CDR3 here is CASSFGQGGPNEQFF. The CDR3 DNA reads TGTGCTAGCAGCTTCGGACAGGGAGGTCCCAATGAGCAGTTCTTC. The chain links TRBV7-7 to TRBJ2-1; 8 nucleotides line up with TRBD1. Germline CDR1 SSHAT, CDR2 FNYEAQ (reference sequence). CDR3 length: 15 residues. The variable domain in full, completed from reference TRBV7-7 and TRBJ2-1, reads GAGVSQSPRYKVTKRGQDVTLRCDPISSHATLYWYQQALGQGPEFLTYFNYEAQPDKSGLPSDRFSAERPEGSISTLTIQRTEQRDSAMYRCASSFGQGGPNEQFFGPGTRLTVL.

V usage is TRBV4-3 and J usage is TRBJ1-1; a weak D match, TRBD1 (6 bases). CDR1 is LGHNA and CDR2 is YSLEER in the germline V gene. This CDR3 has 14 residues. Trimming stripped 4 bases from V and 0 bases from J, with 9 bases between. The CDR3 DNA reads TGCGCCAGCAGCCCAGGGGAAGTGAACACTGAAGCTTTCTTT. Amino acid sequence: CASSPGEVNTEAFF.

J is TRBJ2-7 and V is TRBV30; 12 nucleotides agree with TRBD2. This CDR3 is 17 amino acids long. V shed 4 bases, J shed 3 bases, and the junction held 13 bases outside the gene matches. The germline V gene encodes CDR1 GTSNPN and CDR2 SVGIG (reference sequence). The DNA for the CDR3 is TGTGCCTGGAACGGACCCCGGACTAGCGGGAATCTCTACGAGCAGTACTTC. Amino acids: CAWNGPRTSGNLYEQYF.

The chain is built from TRBV5-5 and TRBJ2-5; 13 positions match TRBD2. Germline trimming cut 1 base from V and 4 bases from J; bases unmatched to any gene: 4. The CDR3 consists of 16 residues. CDR1 is SGHKS and CDR2 is YYEKEE in the germline V gene (reference sequence). CDR3 region: CASSLTSGRAGETQYF. DNA for the CDR3: TGTGCCAGCAGCTTGACTAGCGGGAGGGCCGGAGAGACCCAGTACTTC.

The CDR3 here is CASSVGLLGADTQYF. DNA of the CDR3: TGTGCCAGCAGCGTAGGACTACTGGGGGCAGATACGCAGTATTTT. The chain combines TRBV9 with TRBJ2-3, with D perhaps matching TRBD1 or TRBD2 (5 bases each). The CDR3 length is 15 residues. CDR1 and CDR2 (germline): SGDLS, YYNGEE. With 0 bases removed from V and 4 bases from J, the gap between germline ends came to 12 bases. The full variable domain, in which reference TRBV9 and TRBJ2-3 provide the parts outside the CDR3, is DSGVTQTPKHLITATGQRVTLRCSPRSGDLSVYWYQQSLDQGLQFLIQYYNGEERAKGNILERFSAQQFPDLHSELNLSSLELGDSALYFCASSVGLLGADTQYFGPGTRLTVL.

The chain joins TRBV11-2 to TRBJ2-1; unclear D gene. The CDR3 is 14 amino acids. Germline values: CDR1 SGHAT, CDR2 FQNNGV. V gave up 5 bases and J gave up 4 bases, with 12 bases separating them. The CDR3 DNA follows: TGTGCCAGCAGCCCTATGCTTGGGTACAATGAGCAGTTCTTC. It yields the protein CASSPMLGYNEQFF.

The chain is built from TRBV4-3 and TRBJ2-2, with D tentatively TRBD2 (5 bases). The CDR3 loop spans 15 amino acids. The ends were cut back, 4 bases at V and 1 base at J, with 10 bases in the middle. Germline lookup yields CDR1 LGHNA and CDR2 YSLEER. For the CDR3, the DNA is TGCGCCAGCAGCCCCGTAGCGAAGAACACCGGGGAGCTGTTTTTT. Translated: CASSPVAKNTGELFF.

The chain combines TRBV3-1 (or the pseudogene TRBV3-2) with TRBJ2-7; D gene uncertain. V lost 4 bases and J 9 bases, leaving 13 bases between the germline ends. Germline V CDR1 and CDR2: LGHDT, YNNKEL (reference sequence). This CDR3 is built from 12 residues. The CDR3 nucleotides are TGTGCCAGCAGCCTTAGCAGGTCCCGGCAGTACTTC. It encodes CASSLSRSRQYF.

The rearrangement uses TRBV6-2 or TRBV6-3 and TRBJ1-3; a possible D gene is TRBD1 (5 bases). The V gene's germline CDR1 is MNHEY and CDR2 SVGEGT. This CDR3 contains 17 residues. The V end was cut by 2 bases, the J end by 0 bases, with 14 bases between. Here the CDR3 DNA reads TGTGCCAGCAGTTACGTCCGGACGGGACTCTCTGGAAACACCATATATTTT. Translation: CASSYVRTGLSGNTIYF.

The V gene is TRBV24-1, the J gene TRBJ2-7; 7 bases align to TRBD1. This CDR3 comprises 13 residues. The germline CDR1 and CDR2 sequences are KGHDR and SFDVKD. Germline trimming cut 5 bases from V and 4 bases from J; bases unmatched to any gene: 4. CDR3 nucleotides: TGTGCCACCAGTGCCGGGGACAGATACGAGCAGTACTTC. Translated, it gives CATSAGDRYEQYF.

Here the CDR3 reads CASSIYGSNQPQHF. CDR3 DNA: TGTGCCAGTAGTATCTACGGGAGCAATCAGCCCCAGCATTTT. The chain carries TRBV19 and TRBJ1-5; D remains ambiguous. The CDR3 sequence is 14 residues long. Germline-derived CDR1 and CDR2 are LNHDA and SQIVND (reference sequence). V shed 3 bases and J shed 1 base, with 7 bases lying between them.

Concerning this clone itself: One end of the junction does not line up with germline, which may come from a read error. The chain carries TRBV30 and TRBJ1-1; D is perhaps TRBD1 (5 bases). The length of the CDR3 is 14 residues. Germline V gene data show CDR1 as GTSNPN and CDR2 as SVGIG (reference sequence). CDR3 sequence reads: CVWDRGLGGAEAFF. The CDR3 coding sequence is TGTGTCTGGGACCGGGGTCTTGGAGGAGCTGAAGCTTTCTTT.

The chain recombines TRBV6-5 with TRBJ1-2; 11 bases agree with TRBD1. Germline V gives CDR1 MNHEY, CDR2 SVGAGI. This CDR3 is built from 13 residues. J was trimmed by 4 bases and V by 7 bases; bases with no gene match: 2. CDR3 sequence: CASTDRGPYGYTF. CDR3 nucleotide sequence: TGTGCCAGCACGGACAGGGGGCCCTATGGCTACACCTTC.

J is TRBJ2-2 and V is TRBV12-5; TRBD1 might be the D (6 bases). The CDR3 spans 16 residues. CDR1 is LGHNT and CDR2 is FRNRAP in the germline V gene. V lost 0 bases, J lost 0 bases, and 8 bases lay in between. CDR3 in DNA: TGTGCTAGTGGTTTGGTAACAGGGCCGAACACCGGGGAGCTGTTTTTT. Translated: CASGLVTGPNTGELFF.

This clone was picked up one time. This sequence joins TRBV6-5 and TRBJ2-7; 10 bases are shared with TRBD2. CDR3 length: 14 amino acids. CDR1 is MNHEY, CDR2 SVGAGI, per germline. With V trimmed by 5 bases and J by 6 bases, 7 bases remained unmatched. Here the CDR3 reads CASSSQREGREQYF. The CDR3 region has the DNA TGTGCCAGCAGTAGCCAGCGGGAGGGCCGCGAGCAGTACTTC.

V usage is TRBV5-4 and J usage is TRBJ1-2, with 12 bases fitting TRBD1. There are 16 residues in the CDR3. With V trimmed by 7 bases and J by 4 bases, 11 bases remained unmatched. CDR1 is SGHNT and CDR2 is YYREEE in the germline V gene (reference sequence). Here the CDR3 reads CASAPGTGGGSYGYTF. The CDR3 region has the DNA TGTGCCAGCGCCCCCGGGACAGGGGGCGGAAGCTATGGCTACACCTTC.

The V call is TRBV20-1, the J call TRBJ1-5; no clear D gene. Germline-derived CDR1 and CDR2 are DFQATT and SNEGSKA (reference sequence). V was pared by 3 bases and J by 1 base, with 16 bases between. The CDR3 totals 16 residues. The CDR3 DNA sequence: TGCAGTGCTAGTGAAGGGCCCCAGCGGAGCAATCAGCCCCAGCATTTT. Protein sequence: CSASEGPQRSNQPQHF.

The chain combines TRBV2 with TRBJ1-1, with D uncertain. The CDR3 covers 13 residues. The germline gives CDR1 SNHLY, CDR2 FYNNEI. With 5 bases removed from V and 1 base from J, the gap between germline ends came to 8 bases. The CDR3 loop is CASSIRENTEAFF. CDR3 nucleotide sequence: TGTGCCAGCAGTATACGGGAGAACACTGAAGCTTTCTTT.

The CDR3 DNA sequence: TGTGCCAGCAGTGAATCTAGCGGGAGGACGAACACCGGGGAGCTGTTTTTT. This sequence encodes CASSESSGRTNTGELFF. J is TRBJ2-2 and V is TRBV2; 11 positions agree with TRBD2. The J segment lost 0 bases and the V segment lost 2 bases, leaving 2 bases of the junction unmatched. The germline CDR1 and CDR2 sequences are SNHLY and FYNNEI. This CDR3 spans 17 amino acids.

The chain uses TRBV4-1 and TRBJ2-7, with 9 positions matching TRBD2. CDR1 and CDR2 (germline): MGHRA, YSYEKL. Germline trimming cut 1 base from V and 2 bases from J; bases unmatched to any gene: 6. This CDR3 spans 16 amino acids. The CDR3 coding sequence is TGCGCCAGCAGCCAAGCACCGGGGACTAGCACCTACGAGCAGTACTTC. It translates to CASSQAPGTSTYEQYF.